A single count supports the clone carrying this T cell receptor beta chain. Its cognate antigen is unknown. This entry comes from a study of siplizumab effects on memory and regulatory T cells. TCRdb's copy holds only in-frame clones and misses some; the assay was immunoSEQ multiplex PCR. The repertoire has 55,000 to 80,000 clones, approximately 79% of them found once; the top ten carry 0.4% to 0.45%. Findings of the study overall: Naive T cell populations appeared to exhibit greater diversity than memory cells and appeared to be major alloresponse contributors.

The V end was cut by 4 bases, the J end by 7 bases, with 7 bases between. CDR1 ENHRY and CDR2 SYGVKD come from the germline V gene. The CDR3 has 11 amino acids. The sequence derives from a human donor in good health. Sequencing was performed on memory CD4+ T cells sorted from blood. V is TRBV10-3 and J is TRBJ1-1; D is ambiguous. The CDR3 sequence: CAISVGSEAFF. The CDR3 region has the DNA TGTGCCATCAGTGTCGGCAGTGAAGCTTTCTTT.